These T cell receptor beta chains were read from a single sample in a study of T cells in Graves' hyperthyroidism and ophthalmopathy. TCRdb fed the multiplex PCR reads into MiXCR, producing one record per CDR3 protein. The repertoire holds about 510,000 distinct CDR3 sequences, with 46% as singletons. The sample was peripheral blood or thyroid tissue (not recorded which). All receptors come from an adult woman with Graves' disease, either hyperthyroidism or ophthalmopathy (not recorded which). CDR3s include the opening cysteine and the closing phenylalanine or tryptophan.

J | V | CDR3
TRBJ1-1 | TRBV6-2/TRBV6-3 | CASSHNTLHEAFF
TRBJ1-6 | TRBV28 | CASTDRVNSPLHF
TRBJ2-7 | TRBV7-9 | CASSQDGQGYEQYF
TRBJ1-5 | TRBV7-2 | CASSLQGQHSNQPQHF
TRBJ1-5 | TRBV7-2 | CASSYYGGQPQHF
TRBJ2-5 | TRBV27 | CASSLGDQETQYF
TRBJ2-5 | TRBV7-9 | CASSLRRDQETQYF
TRBJ2-7 | TRBV6-5 | CASSYSGGFIHEQYF
TRBJ1-4 | TRBV20-1 | CSAQGGNEKLFF
TRBJ1-2 | TRBV19 | CASRRDRTEGYTF
TRBJ2-6 | TRBV7-9 | CASSFGTGDSGANVLTF
TRBJ2-1 | TRBV7-3 | CASSLVLSYNEQFF
TRBJ2-7 | TRBV29-1 | CSVDGVAGEGEQYF
TRBJ1-3 | TRBV7-2 | CASSLVRQRNSGNTIYF
TRBJ2-3 | TRBV2 | CASSEQGGGGDTQYF
TRBJ1-6 | TRBV9 | CARRRGQVDSPLHF
TRBJ2-2 | TRBV7-9 | CASSLSSSVGGELFF
TRBJ1-3 | TRBV5-4 | CASSLDRSNTIYF
TRBJ2-7 | TRBV5-1 | CASSFEGFEQYF
TRBJ1-3 | TRBV7-8 | CASSYGTTGNTIYF
TRBJ2-5 | TRBV20-1 | CSARAGRQETQYF
TRBJ1-5 | TRBV2 | CASSGGVEDHSNQPQHF
TRBJ2-7 | TRBV7-9 | CASSLGPYSYEQYF
TRBJ1-4 | TRBV7-9 | CASHYLRGGNEKLFF
TRBJ1-6 | TRBV7-2 | CASSYLSNSPLHF
TRBJ1-2 | TRBV19 | CASSEGRTAVITF
TRBJ1-2 | TRBV10-3 | CAINRNDLEGYTF
TRBJ2-2 | TRBV20-1 | CSASGTGNTGELFF
TRBJ1-5 | TRBV12-3/TRBV12-4 | CASSSAGGQPQHF
TRBJ1-3 | TRBV7-6 | CASSARGGTGNTIYF
TRBJ1-1 | TRBV6-5 | CASSYRGKAFF
TRBJ1-6 | TRBV5-5 | CASSSISPLSVYNSPLHF
TRBJ1-2 | TRBV29-1 | CSSYQVWDGYTF
TRBJ1-2 | TRBV6-5 | CASSYRPGHVGYTF
TRBJ2-7 | TRBV15 | CATSREAGTGGDEQYF
TRBJ1-5 | TRBV20-1 | CSARVGVQSNQPQHF
TRBJ2-7 | TRBV9 | CASSESGISYEQYF
TRBJ1-6 | TRBV10-3 | CAISETGTGGGESPLHF
TRBJ1-6 | TRBV15 | CATSRDNYNSPLHF
TRBJ1-2 | TRBV2 | CASSVSWTGGGHGYTF
TRBJ1-4 | TRBV15 | CATSRDIRTNEKLFF
TRBJ2-2 | TRBV15 | CATKRTGELFF
TRBJ2-7 | TRBV28 | CASSLPSKGYEQYF
TRBJ2-5 | TRBV9 | CASSVASGSQETQYF
TRBJ2-2 | TRBV7-9 | CASSLVGSTGELFF
TRBJ1-3 | TRBV7-9 | CASSLVPSGNTIYF
TRBJ2-5 | TRBV2 | CASSQDRRRETQYF
TRBJ1-1 | TRBV10-3 | CAISESAGRVNTEAFF
TRBJ2-7 | TRBV7-2 | CASSSWTAYEQYF
TRBJ2-7 | TRBV10-3 | CAISGRVGYEQYF
TRBJ1-1 | TRBV12-3/TRBV12-4 | CASSGPGLGAFF
TRBJ1-2 | TRBV5-1 | CASSSRRTDGYTF
TRBJ2-2 | TRBV6-1 | CASSYKPGTPTGELFF
TRBJ1-6 | TRBV28 | CASSQGGSYSPLHF
TRBJ2-5 | TRBV20-1 | CSATGAIDQPQYF